The entry below gives a single TCR beta chain sequence along with its context. The CDR3 totals 14 residues. V lost 7 bases, J lost 7 bases, and 12 bases stayed unmatched. This entry is derived from a study of T-cell memory formation after mild COVID-19. TCRdb used MiXCR to reprocess the 5' RACE reads, holding one entry per CDR3 protein. This table holds roughly 340,000 distinct CDR3 sequences, under 25% found once. The chain combines TRBV12-3 or TRBV12-4 with TRBJ2-5; 7 nucleotides match TRBD2. Sequencing used PBMCs or a T cell subset sorted from them (not recorded which). This sequence originates from a man aged 18 to 30 who had mild COVID-19 (a few samples of this study predate the infection). Cell type and time point are not known. This chain's CDR3 is CASTLGAGEGTQYF. CDR3 nucleotide sequence: TGTGCCAGCACCCTTGGGGCGGGGGAGGGGACCCAGTACTTC.